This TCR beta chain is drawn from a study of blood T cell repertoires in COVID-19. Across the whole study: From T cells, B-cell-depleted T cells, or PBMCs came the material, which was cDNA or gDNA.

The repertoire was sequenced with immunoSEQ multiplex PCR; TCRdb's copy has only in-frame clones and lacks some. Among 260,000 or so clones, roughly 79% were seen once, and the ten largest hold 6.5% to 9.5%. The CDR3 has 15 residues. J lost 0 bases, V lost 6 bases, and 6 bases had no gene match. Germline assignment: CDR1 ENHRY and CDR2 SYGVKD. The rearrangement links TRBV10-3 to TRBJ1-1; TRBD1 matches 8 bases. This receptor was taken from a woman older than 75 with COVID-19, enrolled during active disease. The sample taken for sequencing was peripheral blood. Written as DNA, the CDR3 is TGTGCCATCAGCGCCGGACAGGGAATGAACACTGAAGCTTTCTTT. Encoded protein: CAISAGQGMNTEAFF.